This TCR beta chain was documented in a study of blood T cells in healthy people across ages. Study-wide findings and caveats: The long-lived group displayed more naive CD4+ cells, plus higher diversity, than the aged donors did.

A note on this clonotype: Its target is unknown.

V lost 4 bases and J 4 bases, leaving 11 bases between the germline ends. The CDR3 has 13 amino acids. Germline lookup yields CDR1 SGHRS and CDR2 YFSETQ. With a J-beta primer mix and a sample-barcoded 5' primer, a second PCR ran about 7 to 12 cycles. TCRdb reprocessed the 5' RACE reads with MiXCR, giving one entry per CDR3 protein. There are 550,000 to 800,000 distinct CDR3 sequences in the sample; about 21% occur only once, and 3% to 4.5% lies in the top ten. The sequenced sample consisted of blood. The chain employs TRBV5-1 and TRBJ1-2, with TRBD1 as a possible D gene (6 bases). The sequence was collected from a man in his 70s in good health. CDR3 nucleotides: TGCGCCAGCAGCGGAACAGGGACCTATGGCTACACCTTC. It yields the protein CASSGTGTYGYTF.